This TCR beta chain was profiled in a study of early T cells in non-severe SARS-CoV-2 infection. At the level of the study: Sequencing of unsorted whole blood was done on bulk RNA, leaving chains unpaired.

V gave up 3 bases and J gave up 7 bases, with 10 bases separating them. Germline V gene lookup returns CDR1 SGHTA and CDR2 FQGNSA. CDR3 length equals 13 residues. In its sample, this clonotype was seen a few times. Its antigen is undetermined. The library protocol tagged individual cDNA molecules with unique molecular identifiers. TCRdb reprocessed the 5' RACE reads with MiXCR, giving one entry per CDR3 protein. The sample shows roughly 81,000 distinct CDR3 sequences, about 12% of them seen only once. Regarding the study as a whole: VDJdb matching, biased toward anti-spike CD8 responses, missed private and CD4 specificities.

Input material: whole blood. This sequence originates from an adult who was a healthcare worker with PCR-confirmed SARS-CoV-2 infection or an uninfected control (not recorded which). The chain links TRBV7-2 to TRBJ1-5; D is unresolved. CDR3 bases: TGTGCCAGCAGCTTGCGGGTGCAGCAGCCCCAGCATTTT. Its translation: CASSLRVQQPQHF.